The 18 T cell receptor beta chains reported below all come from one sample, sequenced in a study of blood T cell repertoires in COVID-19. The protocol was immunoSEQ multiplex PCR, while the TCRdb copy is restricted to in-frame clones and leaves out a portion. In the table there are tens of thousands of clones, less than 95% of which are singletons. Input material: peripheral blood. Source of these receptors: a woman aged 35 to 49 with active COVID-19.

This clone showed up just once. The rearrangement links TRBV6-5 to TRBJ1-1; possibly TRBD1 for D (5 bases). The V gene's germline CDR1 is MNHEY and CDR2 SVGAGI. CDR3 size: 13 residues. V gave up 4 bases and J gave up 6 bases, with 12 bases separating them. Here the CDR3 DNA reads TGTGCCAGCAGTTGGGGCCGTGAGGCTGAAGCTTTCTTT. This sequence encodes CASSWGREAEAFF.

This rearrangement joins TRBV4-3 to TRBJ2-3; 7 positions match TRBD1. V shed 2 bases, J shed 2 bases, and the junction held 10 bases outside the gene matches. The CDR3 contains 17 residues. Per germline, CDR1 LGHNA and CDR2 YSLEER. The CDR3 sequence is CASSQRSGTDITDTQYF. CDR3 nucleotides: TGCGCCAGCAGCCAAAGATCTGGGACAGACATCACAGATACGCAGTATTTT.

The J gene is TRBJ2-3, the V gene TRBV6-1, with D tentatively TRBD1 (6 bases). CDR3 length: 17 residues. With 2 bases removed from V and 0 bases from J, the gap between germline ends came to 15 bases. In germline, CDR1 is MNHNS, CDR2 SASEGT. CDR3 DNA: TGTGCCAGCAGTGAAATTCGGTGGGGGCCTAGCACAGATACGCAGTATTTT. Amino acid sequence: CASSEIRWGPSTDTQYF.

The chain uses TRBV19 and TRBJ1-2; 12 bases match TRBD1. The CDR3 runs to 17 residues. The junction had 11 bases not matched to a gene; V was cut back by 5 bases and J by 4 bases. CDR1 LNHDA and CDR2 SQIVND come from the germline V gene (reference sequence). The CDR3 loop is CASSVGTGGEVTYGYTF. The CDR3 DNA reads TGTGCCAGTAGTGTCGGGACAGGGGGCGAGGTTACCTATGGCTACACCTTC.

V usage is TRBV6-2 or TRBV6-3 and J usage is TRBJ2-5, with TRBD2 matching 9 bases. Germline CDR1 and CDR2: MNHEY and SVGEGT. The V and J ends lost 0 bases and 0 bases, in that order; junction bases with no gene match: 5. This CDR3 is 17 amino acids long. The CDR3, as DNA: TGTGCCAGCAGTTACTCTTCCCCTAGCGGGGACCAAGAGACCCAGTACTTC. This codes for CASSYSSPSGDQETQYF.

This chain joins TRBV19 and TRBJ2-7; 7 nucleotides match TRBD1. Germline V gene data show CDR1 as LNHDA and CDR2 as SQIVND (reference sequence). Trimming cost V 9 bases and J 5 bases; bases outside gene matches: 4. The CDR3 has 11 residues. The CDR3 coding sequence is TGTGCCAGCGCCACAGGGGACGAGCAGTACTTC. Translating it yields CASATGDEQYF.

The chain links TRBV11-2 to TRBJ2-1, with 13 bases identical to TRBD2. Germline lookup yields CDR1 SGHAT and CDR2 FQNNGV. The trim removed 3 bases at V and 9 bases at J, leaving 8 bases unmatched. CDR3 length: 16 residues. CDR3 in amino acids: CASSFTGTSGAGEQFF. Written as DNA, the CDR3 is TGTGCCAGCAGCTTTACCGGGACTAGCGGGGCAGGTGAGCAGTTCTTC.

The J gene is TRBJ1-4, the V gene TRBV3-1 (or the pseudogene TRBV3-2); 10 bases are a match to TRBD1. V lost 4 bases and J lost 8; bases outside the gene matches: 4. Germline lookup yields CDR1 LGHDT and CDR2 YNNKEL (reference sequence). The CDR3 covers 14 residues. CDR3 loop: CASSLRDRGEKLFF. The CDR3 region has the DNA TGTGCCAGCAGCCTCCGGGACAGGGGAGAAAAACTGTTTTTT.

V usage is TRBV3-1 (or the pseudogene TRBV3-2) and J usage is TRBJ2-7; tentatively, D is TRBD2 (6 bases). Germline loops: CDR1 LGHDT, CDR2 YNNKEL (reference sequence). Trimming stripped 0 bases from V and 2 bases from J, with 20 bases between. The CDR3 has 18 residues. The CDR3 sequence: CASSQDRCTSRYPYEQYF. In DNA, the CDR3 is TGTGCCAGCAGCCAAGATCGGTGCACTAGCCGGTACCCCTACGAGCAGTACTTC.

The chain carries TRBV29-1 and TRBJ2-1, with TRBD2 matching over 8 bases. V was clipped by 8 bases and J by 2 bases; unmatched bases: 8. Germline V gives CDR1 SQVTM, CDR2 ANQGSEA. The CDR3 length is 14 residues. This chain's CDR3 is CSSRAGGPYNEQFF. DNA for the CDR3: TGCAGCTCTAGGGCGGGGGGTCCCTACAATGAGCAGTTCTTC.

This clone appeared once. V is TRBV6-2 or TRBV6-3 and J is TRBJ1-2; D is perhaps TRBD1 (6 bases). This CDR3 is built from 13 residues. Germline V gene data show CDR1 as MNHEY and CDR2 as SVGEGT. V lost 5 bases and J lost 6, with 13 bases in between. DNA for the CDR3: TGTGCCAGCAGTACGGACAGAGGAAATGGCTACACCTTC. Amino acid sequence: CASSTDRGNGYTF.

The chain is built from TRBV5-1 and TRBJ1-4; 7 bases agree with TRBD1. Looked up from germline, CDR1 is SGHRS and CDR2 is YFSETQ. The trim removed 4 bases at V and 7 bases at J, leaving 7 bases unmatched. The CDR3 contains 14 residues. The CDR3 sequence is CASSQGGWGEKLFF. In nucleotides, the CDR3 is TGCGCCAGCAGCCAGGGGGGCTGGGGTGAAAAACTGTTTTTT.

This clone was recorded only once. The rearrangement links TRBV3-1 (or the pseudogene TRBV3-2) to TRBJ2-4, with D perhaps matching TRBD1 (5 bases). CDR1 LGHDT and CDR2 YNNKEL come from the germline V gene (reference sequence). Trimming took off 1 base at V and 1 base at J, with 14 bases between the two ends. This CDR3 comprises 17 residues. CDR3 sequence: CASSQAEPGWAKNIQYF. CDR3 DNA: TGTGCCAGCAGCCAAGCAGAGCCAGGGTGGGCCAAAAACATTCAGTACTTC.

This chain joins TRBV5-1 and TRBJ2-3; tentative D call: TRBD1 (5 bases). Germline V CDR1 and CDR2: SGHRS, YFSETQ. The V and J ends lost 0 bases and 0 bases respectively, with 8 bases between them. This CDR3 has 15 amino acids. The CDR3 here is CASSLARASTDTQYF. CDR3 nucleotides: TGCGCCAGCAGCTTGGCCAGGGCTAGCACAGATACGCAGTATTTT. Filled out from reference TRBV5-1 and TRBJ2-3, the complete variable domain reads KAGVTQTPRYLIKTRGQQVTLSCSPISGHRSVSWYQQTPGQGLQFLFEYFSETQRNKGNFPGRFSGRQFSNSRSEMNVSTLELGDSALYLCASSLARASTDTQYFGPGTRLTVL.

The chain combines TRBV11-1 with TRBJ1-2; D is perhaps TRBD1 (5 bases). The CDR3 totals 13 residues. Germline-derived CDR1 and CDR2 are SGHAT and FQDESV (reference sequence). V dropped 5 bases and J dropped 0 bases, with 7 bases sitting between them. CDR3 protein: CASSPQANYGYTF. The CDR3 DNA reads TGTGCCAGCAGCCCACAGGCTAACTATGGCTACACCTTC.

The J gene is TRBJ1-4, the V gene TRBV10-3; D not certain. Trimming took 4 bases from V and 5 from J, leaving 8 bases between them. This CDR3 is built from 13 residues. CDR1 and CDR2 from the germline V gene are ENHRY and SYGVKD. The CDR3 sequence: CAISGTDNEKLFF. DNA of the CDR3: TGTGCCATCAGTGGTACAGACAATGAAAAACTGTTTTTT.

This clone was detected only once. The V call is TRBV3-1 (or the pseudogene TRBV3-2), the J call TRBJ2-1, with D possibly matching TRBD1 (5 bases). V dropped 2 bases and J dropped 6 bases, with 11 bases sitting between them. The CDR3 runs 14 residues. Per the germline V gene, CDR1 is LGHDT and CDR2 is YNNKEL (reference sequence). CDR3 loop: CASSQQGFGNEQFF. The CDR3 DNA reads as TGTGCCAGCAGCCAACAGGGTTTTGGCAATGAGCAGTTCTTC.

This rearrangement joins TRBV4-2 to TRBJ2-7; weak D call: TRBD1 (7 bases). The CDR3 spans 14 residues. Trimming took 5 bases from V and 3 from J, leaving 14 bases between them. The germline gives CDR1 LGHNA, CDR2 YNFKEQ. The CDR3 region has the DNA TGTGCCAGCAGCTATCGACAGGGACTCTACGAGCAGTACTTC. It codes for CASSYRQGLYEQYF.